Here is one T cell receptor beta chain with its context. Its antigen is still unknown. These data are taken from a study of cytomegalovirus exposure and HLA in healthy donors. Notes on the study in general: Trimming of TCR beta V- and J-genes showed a link, identified in a later analysis, to a missense DCLRE1C variant. The study designated some 180 TCR beta chains cytomegalovirus-associated. Donor immune exposure was known only as CMV serostatus.

Germline V gene lookup returns CDR1 LNHDA and CDR2 SQIVND (reference sequence). Trimming took 6 bases from V and 5 from J, leaving 13 bases between them. This CDR3 region has 14 residues. Donors counted as nominally healthy when sampled, yet unrecorded immune exposures were likely. A multiplex PCR was run with 60 Vbeta primers and 13 Jbeta primers. Here immunoSEQ multiplex PCR was the method, and the copy in TCRdb shows in-frame clones only, minus some. The profile shows 150,000 or so clones, over 70% of them singletons. The sample comprised PBMCs. The J gene is TRBJ1-4, the V gene TRBV19, with D maybe TRBD1 (6 bases). This receptor was taken from a young man in good health and CMV-seronegative. The CDR3 region is CASSRDNPNEKLFF. Here the CDR3 DNA reads TGTGCCAGTAGCCGGGACAACCCCAATGAAAAACTGTTTTTT.